This TCR beta chain came from a study of T cells after yellow fever vaccination (dated by TCRdb to about 2019). Background for the entire study: The SMART-Seq v4 Ultra Low Input RNA kit was used to prepare libraries from fractions with low cell numbers. Two healthy male donors made up the cohort, one aged 18 to 29 years and the other aged 30 to 40 years. Bulk PBMC replicates and cell subsets were isolated from blood drawn at multiple timepoints before and after both primary and secondary immunization. Bulk TCR alpha and beta repertoires were sequenced longitudinally to track T-cell clones before and after primary and booster YFV17D yellow fever vaccination. Overall study outcomes, separate from this receptor: FACS-sorted repertoires could contain abundant contaminating clonotypes from the bulk population, so computational filtering was required. After the booster, most clones that had expanded after primary vaccination were detected again (around 97% of CD4 and around nine tenths of CD8), suggesting broad maintenance of memory. Only a couple of donors were included in the study, so the extent to which the findings can be generalized is limited. Compared with the primary T-cell response, the secondary T-cell response was weaker but faster, peaking on day 5 rather than day 15. A small share of clonotypes occurred in both CD4 and CD8 compartments, likely arising from convergent recombination.

This clonotype occurred a few times. Its antigen remains undetermined. The junction does not match germline at one end; this may be a read error. TCR cDNA was synthesized by 5'RACE template switching, through which a universal primer site and unique molecular identifiers were introduced. Priming for cDNA synthesis came from both the TCR alpha and TCR beta constant segments. Library amplification used two PCR steps, and the second PCR step added sample barcodes and sequencing adapters. Sequencing of the libraries was done on either Illumina HiSeq 2500 (2x100 bp) or NovaSeq (2x150 bp). In the authors' own workflow: Demultiplexing of reads and collapsing into UMI consensus sequences were performed with MIGEC, and V(D)J alignment was carried out with MiXCR. Clonotypes responding to the vaccine were identified with edgeR on replicate PBMC samples, with the criteria of FDR below 0.01 and a log2 fold change above 5 up to day 15. CD4 or CD8 identity was assigned to each bulk clonotype according to whether the clonotype was present at higher abundance in the sequenced CD4 repertoire or the sequenced CD8 repertoire. The public reads were reprocessed in TCRdb via fastp at Q25 and MiXCR, keeping in-frame beta chains. CDR3 protein duplicates are merged, each entry listing the most common genes and DNA. What appears here as the V and J calls and clone size reflects TCRdb's work, not the paper's. Counted in this sample were roughly 500,000 distinct CDR3 sequences; 15% to 20% of them appeared once. The ten top clones hold around an eighth of the sample.

This specimen's treatment or condition label, per the study, means: live attenuated yellow fever vaccine strain. Two biological replicates of bulk PBMCs were collected at each blood-draw timepoint. A standard Ficoll-Paque protocol was used to isolate PBMCs from peripheral blood. RNA was extracted with TriZol from bulk PBMCs, CD4 and CD8 fractions, and dextramer-positive and dextramer-negative fractions. Including the terminal cysteine and phenylalanine, the CDR3 comprises 12 residues. Only the CDR3 DNA stays, 36 bases, in frame from base 1. Source: PBMCs, taken 15 days after the yellow fever booster vaccination. The chain was built from TRBV12-3 or TRBV12-4 and TRBJ2-1; the D gene may be TRBD1 or TRBD2, since each aligns over 6 bases. The sequence was collected from a man younger than 45 who received the YFV17D yellow fever vaccine. The CDR3 protein: CASSPGGSRGIF. The nucleotides read TGTGCCAGCAGCCCCGGGGGCTCCAGGGGAATCTTC.